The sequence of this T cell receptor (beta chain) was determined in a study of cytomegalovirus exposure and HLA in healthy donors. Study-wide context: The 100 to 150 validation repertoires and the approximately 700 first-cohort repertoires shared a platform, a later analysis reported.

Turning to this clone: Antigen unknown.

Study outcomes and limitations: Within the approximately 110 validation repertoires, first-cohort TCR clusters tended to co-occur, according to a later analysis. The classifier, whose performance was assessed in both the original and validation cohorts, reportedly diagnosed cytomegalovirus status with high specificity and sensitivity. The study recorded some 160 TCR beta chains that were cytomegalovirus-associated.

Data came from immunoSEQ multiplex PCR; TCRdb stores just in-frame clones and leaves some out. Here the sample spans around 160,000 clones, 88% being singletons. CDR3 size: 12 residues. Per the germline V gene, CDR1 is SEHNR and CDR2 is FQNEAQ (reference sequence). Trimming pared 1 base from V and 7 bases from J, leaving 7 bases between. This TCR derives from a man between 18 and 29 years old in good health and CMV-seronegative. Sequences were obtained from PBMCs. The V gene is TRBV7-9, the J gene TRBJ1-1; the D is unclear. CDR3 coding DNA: TGTGCCAGCAGCTTAGAACAGTTTGAAGCTTTCTTT. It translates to CASSLEQFEAFF.